This TCR beta chain was sequenced for a study of blood T cell repertoires in COVID-19. With 1 base clipped from V and 3 bases from J, the junction kept 0 bases outside the gene matches. Germline loops: CDR1 LGHNA, CDR2 YNFKEQ. The CDR3 covers 14 residues. In the authors' workflow: The authors estimated nucleated cell counts from reference gene primer amplification. Data came from immunoSEQ multiplex PCR; TCRdb stores just in-frame clones and leaves some out. D and trimming were read from the DNA, whereas the V and J calls and clone size are those reported in that table. The sample has approximately 240,000 clones, 85% to 95% seen once; the top ten hold approximately 2%.

Specimen: PBMCs or T cells enriched from blood (not recorded which). The TCR originated in a woman aged 18-29 years who had recovered from COVID-19. This rearrangement joins TRBV4-2 to TRBJ2-7; 10 positions agree with TRBD1. CDR3 region: CASSQGDRGYEQYF. The DNA of the CDR3 is TGTGCCAGCAGCCAAGGGGACAGGGGCTACGAGCAGTACTTC.